This T cell receptor (beta chain) appears in the sequencing data of a study of T cells in Graves' hyperthyroidism and ophthalmopathy. On the study more broadly: At initial diagnosis, before any treatment had begun, peripheral blood was obtained.

Whole-study findings and limits: Peripheral blood also featured most of the thyroid clonotypes expanded above 0.001. In simple terms, a model built on 13 V-J features told ophthalmopathy apart from stable hyperthyroidism.

RNA transcripts served as the template for amplifying TCR beta CDR3 regions. HTBI primers were employed in a first-round RT-PCR of the TCR CDR3. TCRdb analysed the multiplex PCR reads with MiXCR anew, one entry per CDR3 protein. In the table there are about 720,000 distinct CDR3 sequences, roughly 15% of which are singletons. This clonotype was found a few times. Antigen unknown. Clinical symptoms, serum thyroxine and TRAb, thyroid ultrasound and orbital computed tomography were used for the diagnoses. V lost 3 bases and J 6 bases, leaving 14 bases between the germline ends. The CDR3 is made up of 15 amino acids. Germline loops: CDR1 LNHNV, CDR2 YYDKDF (reference sequence).

This sequence was found in a man younger than 30 with Graves' hyperthyroidism. The chain joins TRBV15 to TRBJ2-2; a possible D gene is TRBD1 (6 bases). The sequenced sample consisted of blood. CDR3 loop: CATSSGRGSPGELFF. The CDR3, as DNA: TGTGCCACCAGCAGTGGAAGGGGGTCTCCCGGGGAGCTGTTTTTT.